This T cell receptor beta chain derives from a study of CD8 T cells in ankylosing spondylitis. General study findings and limits: Within matched ankylosing spondylitis synovial fluid, disease-linked clones were reportedly significantly enriched.

On this clonotype itself: Antigen unknown.

CDR1 and CDR2 (germline): KGHSH, LQKENI. The CDR3 sequence is 15 residues long. With 0 bases clipped from V and 7 bases from J, the junction kept 6 bases outside the gene matches. Each CDR3 protein is one row after TCRdb ran MiXCR on the 5' RACE reads. Of about 260,000 distinct CDR3 sequences in the sample, 20% to 30% are singletons; the top ten hold approximately 0.61%. The TCR was taken from a male donor with ankylosing spondylitis or in good health (not recorded which). The sequencing sample was made of blood, either unsorted or a sorted T cell fraction (not recorded which). This chain links TRBV18 with TRBJ2-7; TRBD1 agrees at 10 bases. The CDR3 region has the DNA TGTGCCAGCTCACCACCGACAGGGGGCAAGTGGGAGCAGTACTTC. Protein: CASSPPTGGKWEQYF.